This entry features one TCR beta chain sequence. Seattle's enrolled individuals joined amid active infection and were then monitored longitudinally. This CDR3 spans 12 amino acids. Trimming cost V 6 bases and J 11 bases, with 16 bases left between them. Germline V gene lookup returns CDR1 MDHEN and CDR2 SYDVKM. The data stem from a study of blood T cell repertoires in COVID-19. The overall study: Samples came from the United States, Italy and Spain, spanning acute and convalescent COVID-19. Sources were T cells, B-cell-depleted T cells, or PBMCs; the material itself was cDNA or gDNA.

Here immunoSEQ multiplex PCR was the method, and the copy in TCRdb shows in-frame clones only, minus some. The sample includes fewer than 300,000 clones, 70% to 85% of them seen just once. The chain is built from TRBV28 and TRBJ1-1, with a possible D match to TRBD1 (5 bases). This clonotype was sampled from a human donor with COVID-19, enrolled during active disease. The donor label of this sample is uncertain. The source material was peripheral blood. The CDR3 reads CASRSRVPGAFF. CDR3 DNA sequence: TGTGCCAGCAGGTCCAGGGTCCCTGGGGCTTTCTTT. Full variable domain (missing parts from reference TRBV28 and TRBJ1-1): DVKVTQSSRYLVKRTGEKVFLECVQDMDHENMFWYRQDPGLGLRLIYFSYDVKMKEKGDIPEGYSVSREKKERFSLILESASTNQTSMYLCASRSRVPGAFFGQGTRLTVV.